The text below deals with one T cell receptor beta chain. The antigen is undetermined. This sample was taken from a study of T cells in tuberculosis. Study conclusions and caveats: Cases with active tuberculosis were adults, while controls were adolescents. Active tuberculosis patients had shorter CDR3-alpha; the beta difference was nonsignificant.

The repertoire was sequenced with immunoSEQ multiplex PCR; TCRdb's copy has only in-frame clones and lacks some. The data contain about 33,000 clones, about 95% of them seen just once; the ten biggest clones take up over 2%. Latent tuberculosis screening used tuberculin skin test and IGRA at entry. Germline assignment: CDR1 SGHRS and CDR2 YFSETQ. V trimming: 4 bases; J trimming: 5 bases; junction bases outside the gene matches: 8. This CDR3 spans 15 amino acids. The sequence derives from a donor aged 5 to 30 with latent tuberculosis or without tuberculosis infection. Sequencing input: PBMCs. The chain combines TRBV5-1 with TRBJ2-7; 11 bases fit TRBD2. CDR3 DNA: TGCGCCAGCAGCCTAATAGCGGGAGGGCCCGACGAGCAGTACTTC. This sequence encodes CASSLIAGGPDEQYF.